This passage covers 32 T cell receptor beta chains from one sample sequenced in a study of blood T cell repertoires in COVID-19. Sequenced by immunoSEQ multiplex PCR; TCRdb stores in-frame clones only, minus some. The data contain about 250,000 clones, roughly 84% of them singletons. The sequenced sample consisted of peripheral blood. These receptor sequences come from a middle-aged woman who had recovered from COVID-19.

The count of this clone is one. This sequence joins TRBV18 and TRBJ1-4, with TRBD1 as a possible D gene (5 bases). V lost 3 bases and J 0 bases, leaving 11 bases between the germline ends. In germline, CDR1 is KGHSH, CDR2 LQKENI. The CDR3 totals 16 residues. The CDR3 DNA follows: TGTGCCAGCTCACCGTCAGACAGTGCAACTAATGAAAAACTGTTTTTT. It specifies CASSPSDSATNEKLFF.

V gene TRBV28 combines with J gene TRBJ2-5, with a tentative D call TRBD1 (5 bases). This CDR3 contains 12 residues. Germline CDR1 MDHEN, CDR2 SYDVKM. V was clipped by 5 bases and J by 5 bases, with 9 bases between them. The CDR3 region is CASSNRWETQYF. DNA of the CDR3: TGTGCCAGCAGTAACAGGTGGGAGACCCAGTACTTC.

The rearrangement joins TRBV3-1 (or the pseudogene TRBV3-2) to TRBJ2-3; 11 bases are a match to TRBD2. The CDR3 totals 17 residues. From germline, CDR1 is LGHDT and CDR2 YNNKEL (reference sequence). The V gene end was trimmed by 1 base and the J gene end by 3 bases; junction bases not matched to a gene: 6. The CDR3 is CASSQGLSSGGTDTQYF. DNA for the CDR3: TGTGCCAGCAGCCAAGGGTTGTCTAGCGGGGGGACAGATACGCAGTATTTT.

The chain carries TRBV7-6 and TRBJ2-7; tentative D call: TRBD1 (6 bases). Germline V lookup: CDR1 SGHVS, CDR2 FNYEAQ. V was trimmed by 5 bases and J by 2 bases, leaving 16 bases between them. The CDR3 covers 15 residues. The CDR3 region has the DNA TGTGCCAGCAGCACAGTTCAGGGGAAAACCTACGAGCAGTACTTC. This sequence encodes CASSTVQGKTYEQYF.

V and J are TRBV9 and TRBJ2-1, with TRBD2 matching over 8 bases. The V segment lost 4 bases and the J segment 5 bases; nucleotides outside the gene matches: 5. Germline CDR1 is SGDLS and CDR2 is YYNGEE. The CDR3 totals 14 residues. This CDR3 reads CASSRGRGDNEQFF. The DNA of the CDR3 is TGTGCCAGCAGCAGAGGGCGGGGGGACAATGAGCAGTTCTTC.

The chain is built from TRBV19 and TRBJ2-7; 7 nucleotides match TRBD2. The CDR3 loop spans 14 amino acids. The germline CDR1 and CDR2 sequences are LNHDA and SQIVND (reference sequence). The ends lost 3 bases at V and 0 bases at J; junction bases unmatched: 2. Here the CDR3 DNA reads TGTGCCAGTAGTATGGGGGGGAACTCCTACGAGCAGTACTTC. It encodes CASSMGGNSYEQYF.

This clone was observed a single time. V and J are TRBV7-2 and TRBJ2-1; D not certain. This CDR3 has 11 amino acids. The germline V gene has CDR1 SGHTA and CDR2 FQGNSA. The germline V and J ends were trimmed by 5 bases and 9 bases, with 8 bases remaining between them. CDR3 nucleotides: TGTGCCAGCAGCATCTACCTTGAGCAGTTCTTC. Its protein is CASSIYLEQFF.

The V call is TRBV28, the J call TRBJ1-1; D possibly corresponds to TRBD1 (5 bases). V gave up 6 bases and J gave up 1 base, with 9 bases separating them. Germline assignment: CDR1 MDHEN and CDR2 SYDVKM. The length of the CDR3 is 13 residues. Here the CDR3 DNA reads TGTGCCAGCAGCGGGAGGGGGAACACTGAAGCTTTCTTT. Translated, it gives CASSGRGNTEAFF. Complete variable domain (other parts from reference TRBV28 and TRBJ1-1): DVKVTQSSRYLVKRTGEKVFLECVQDMDHENMFWYRQDPGLGLRLIYFSYDVKMKEKGDIPEGYSVSREKKERFSLILESASTNQTSMYLCASSGRGNTEAFFGQGTRLTVV.

The rearrangement uses TRBV6-5 and TRBJ2-7; possibly TRBD2 for D (5 bases). Germline V gene sequence: CDR1 MNHEY, CDR2 SVGAGI. This CDR3 is 13 amino acids long. V was pared by 5 bases and J by 1 base, with 9 bases between. The CDR3 loop is CASSNRGSYEQYF. The CDR3 region has the DNA TGTGCCAGCAGTAACCGGGGTTCCTACGAGCAGTACTTC.

This chain connects TRBV28 to TRBJ1-2, with D hard to call. CDR1 is MDHEN and CDR2 is SYDVKM in the germline V gene. Trimming cost V 11 bases and J 5 bases, with 18 bases left between them. This CDR3 contains 13 residues. Written as DNA, the CDR3 is TGTGCCTTCTCCTCGGCCAACAGTTATGGCTACACCTTC. This translates into CAFSSANSYGYTF.

V usage is TRBV11-2 and J usage is TRBJ1-4, with 9 bases fitting TRBD1. Germline-derived CDR1 and CDR2 are SGHAT and FQNNGV. The CDR3 loop spans 16 amino acids. V was clipped by 1 base and J by 7 bases; unmatched bases: 7. This chain's CDR3 is CASSLGTGVWVEKLFF. DNA of the CDR3: TGTGCCAGCAGCTTAGGGACAGGGGTTTGGGTTGAAAAACTGTTTTTT.

The V gene is TRBV27, the J gene TRBJ1-1; D not certain. The CDR3 spans 16 residues. Trimming removed 9 bases from V and 1 base from J, with 21 bases in between. Germline V gene lookup returns CDR1 MNHEY and CDR2 SMNVEV (reference sequence). The CDR3 loop reads CASHLSAYGGNTEAFF. Written as DNA, the CDR3 is TGTGCCAGTCATTTATCTGCTTACGGCGGGAACACTGAAGCTTTCTTT.

The V gene is TRBV6-5, the J gene TRBJ2-5, with 7 bases identical to TRBD1. CDR1 is MNHEY and CDR2 is SVGAGI in the germline V gene. The CDR3 sequence is 16 residues long. V shed 4 bases, J shed 3 bases, and the junction held 11 bases outside the gene matches. The DNA of the CDR3 is TGTGCCAGCAGTTCCCTAGGACAGGCTACAGAAGAGACCCAGTACTTC. Residues: CASSSLGQATEETQYF.

This chain uses TRBV3-1 (or the pseudogene TRBV3-2) with TRBJ1-1; TRBD1 aligns across 7 bases. Per the germline V gene, CDR1 is LGHDT and CDR2 is YNNKEL (reference sequence). V shed 4 bases, J shed 2 bases, and the junction held 7 bases outside the gene matches. The CDR3 sequence is 15 residues long. CDR3 residues: CASSPRGGLNTEAFF. In DNA, the CDR3 is TGTGCCAGCAGCCCTCGAGGGGGCCTTAACACTGAAGCTTTCTTT.

The rearrangement uses TRBV15 and TRBJ1-3; tentative D call: TRBD1 (6 bases). This CDR3 comprises 14 residues. Germline values: CDR1 LNHNV, CDR2 YYDKDF (reference sequence). V lost 6 bases, J lost 8 bases, and 17 bases lay in between. CDR3 loop: CATSGRDTGDTIYF. The CDR3 nucleotides read TGTGCCACCAGTGGCCGGGACACCGGGGACACCATATATTTT.

A note on this clone: At one end, the junction sequence differs from germline, possibly due to a read error. The chain links TRBV28 to TRBJ1-3; tentatively, D is TRBD1 (6 bases). Per germline, CDR1 MDHEN and CDR2 SYDVKM. This CDR3 region has 11 residues. The CDR3 region is CASSTGPAEDF. CDR3 DNA sequence: TGTGCCAGCAGTACAGGGCCCGCAGAGGATTTT.

The genes are TRBV4-2 and TRBJ2-7; 8 bases match TRBD1. This CDR3 is built from 17 residues. Germline V gene sequence: CDR1 LGHNA, CDR2 YNFKEQ. The ends lost 3 bases at V and 2 bases at J; junction bases unmatched: 12. CDR3 DNA sequence: TGTGCCAGCAGCCAGTCCGCGGTTGGACAGGGAACCTACGAGCAGTACTTC. Protein product: CASSQSAVGQGTYEQYF.

The chain employs TRBV7-2 and TRBJ1-6, with D possibly being TRBD1 (6 bases). The germline CDR1 and CDR2 sequences are SGHTA and FQGNSA. The CDR3 has 15 amino acids. The ends were cut back, 1 base at V and 5 bases at J, with 9 bases in the middle. This CDR3 reads CASSLDRVNNSPLHF. The DNA for the CDR3 is TGTGCCAGCAGCTTAGACAGGGTCAATAATTCACCCCTCCACTTT.

The chain carries TRBV27 and TRBJ2-7; 8 bases agree with TRBD1. The ends lost 3 bases at V and 6 bases at J; junction bases unmatched: 7. The germline gives CDR1 MNHEY, CDR2 SMNVEV (reference sequence). This CDR3 contains 14 residues. As DNA, the CDR3 is TGTGCCAGCAGTTTCTCCGGGACAGGAGGCGAGCAGTACTTC. Protein: CASSFSGTGGEQYF.

This rearrangement joins TRBV7-9 to TRBJ2-2; TRBD1 is a possible D gene (6 bases). The germline CDR1 and CDR2 sequences are SEHNR and FQNEAQ (reference sequence). CDR3 length equals 15 residues. Trimming shortened V by 3 bases and J by 1 base, and 9 bases separated the two germline ends. CDR3: CASSFPGQNTGELFF. CDR3 DNA sequence: TGTGCCAGCAGCTTTCCGGGACAGAACACCGGGGAGCTGTTTTTT. Complete variable domain (other parts from reference TRBV7-9 and TRBJ2-2): DTGVSQNPRHKITKRGQNVTFRCDPISEHNRLYWYRQTLGQGPEFLTYFQNEAQLEKSRLLSDRFSAERPKGSFSTLEIQRTEQGDSAMYLCASSFPGQNTGELFFGEGSRLTVL.

This chain links TRBV19 with TRBJ1-2; D not certain. CDR3 size: 14 residues. From germline, CDR1 is LNHDA and CDR2 SQIVND (reference sequence). V was trimmed by 7 bases and J by 7 bases, leaving 19 bases between them. The CDR3 here is CASTFGRPRSGYTF. In DNA, the CDR3 is TGTGCCAGTACCTTTGGGAGGCCCCGCAGTGGCTACACCTTC.

The chain carries TRBV23-1 and TRBJ2-1; perhaps TRBD2 as D (5 bases). TRBV23-1 is classed as an ORF, of uncertain function. Trimming shortened V by 7 bases and J by 6 bases, and 16 bases separated the two germline ends. CDR3 length: 14 residues. CDR3: CASITRAECNEQFF. The CDR3 bases are TGCGCCAGCATAACTAGGGCTGAGTGCAATGAGCAGTTCTTC.

This clone was seen a handful of times. The chain is built from TRBV6-5 and TRBJ1-6, with D maybe TRBD1 (5 bases). CDR3 size: 15 residues. Germline-derived CDR1 and CDR2 are MNHEY and SVGAGI. Trimming took off 6 bases at V and 1 base at J, with 10 bases between the two ends. In DNA, the CDR3 is TGTGCCAGCAGGGCCGGGGGGTCCTATAATTCACCCCTCCACTTT. Its protein is CASRAGGSYNSPLHF.

The chain employs TRBV6-5 and TRBJ2-7; 8 nucleotides line up with TRBD1. The CDR3 is 15 residues long. The V and J ends lost 5 bases and 4 bases, in that order; junction bases with no gene match: 10. Germline values: CDR1 MNHEY, CDR2 SVGAGI. Written as DNA, the CDR3 is TGTGCCAGCAGTCTCCAGGGGGCAAGCGTTTACGAGCAGTACTTC. Translation gives CASSLQGASVYEQYF.

The V call is TRBV18, the J call TRBJ1-2; 9 nucleotides line up with TRBD1. J gave up 0 bases and V 2 bases, and 10 bases lay outside the gene matches. The length of the CDR3 is 18 residues. Germline CDR1 KGHSH, CDR2 LQKENI. The CDR3 DNA follows: TGTGCCAGCTCACCAAATGGACAGGGGAAATTGTCTAACTATGGCTACACCTTC. Encoded protein: CASSPNGQGKLSNYGYTF.

The gene calls are TRBV4-1 and TRBJ2-3; D perhaps matches TRBD2 (5 bases). The CDR3 consists of 15 residues. Germline lookup yields CDR1 MGHRA and CDR2 YSYEKL. Deletions cut 1 base from V and 7 bases from J, with 15 bases between. The CDR3 sequence: CASSQGPRTDYTQYF. CDR3 coding DNA: TGCGCCAGCAGCCAAGGCCCCCGGACGGACTATACGCAGTATTTT.

The chain uses TRBV12-5 and TRBJ1-2; 8 positions agree with TRBD1. Germline V gene sequence: CDR1 LGHNT, CDR2 FRNRAP. The CDR3 extends over 13 amino acids. The V segment lost 1 base and the J segment 7 bases; nucleotides outside the gene matches: 2. The CDR3 loop reads CASGLGDRPGYTF. The DNA for the CDR3 is TGTGCTAGTGGTTTGGGGGACAGGCCTGGCTACACCTTC.

This clone has more than one count but fewer than ten. The chain recombines TRBV10-3 with TRBJ1-6; TRBD1 matches at 9 bases. Germline V gives CDR1 ENHRY, CDR2 SYGVKD. The CDR3 is 17 amino acids. With 3 bases clipped from V and 8 bases from J, the junction kept 11 bases outside the gene matches. The DNA for the CDR3 is TGTGCCATCAGTGATGTCCTTTACGACAGGGGGGATTCACCCCTCCACTTT. Protein product: CAISDVLYDRGDSPLHF.

The chain is built from TRBV2 and TRBJ2-3; no clear D. Germline CDR1 is SNHLY and CDR2 is FYNNEI. The V end was cut by 3 bases, the J end by 2 bases, with 9 bases between. This CDR3 contains 14 residues. As DNA, the CDR3 is TGTGCCAGCAGTGATCCCAGGAACACAGATACGCAGTATTTT. Translating it yields CASSDPRNTDTQYF.

V gene TRBV3-1 (or the pseudogene TRBV3-2) combines with J gene TRBJ2-5; D is perhaps TRBD1 (6 bases). This CDR3 spans 15 amino acids. The V gene's germline CDR1 is LGHDT and CDR2 YNNKEL (reference sequence). V lost 4 bases to trimming and J lost 4 bases, with 16 bases between them. The DNA for the CDR3 is TGTGCCAGCAGCCCTAGAACAGGGTCTGGAGAGACCCAGTACTTC. It encodes CASSPRTGSGETQYF.

This chain links TRBV5-4 with TRBJ2-7, with TRBD1 matching over 11 bases. This CDR3 spans 14 amino acids. J lost 6 bases, V lost 4 bases, and 6 bases had no gene match. The germline V gene has CDR1 SGHNT and CDR2 YYREEE (reference sequence). The CDR3 DNA reads TGTGCCAGCAGCATAGGGACAGGGGGAGGCGAGCAGTACTTC. Translating it yields CASSIGTGGGEQYF.

The chain employs TRBV18 and TRBJ2-2, with D possibly matching TRBD2 (6 bases). This CDR3 spans 18 amino acids. V gave up 3 bases and J gave up 5 bases, with 22 bases separating them. The germline V gene encodes CDR1 KGHSH and CDR2 LQKENI. DNA of the CDR3: TGTGCCAGCTCACCCCTAGTTGGGTTGGGACTTTCGACCGGGGAGCTGTTTTTT. Translation gives CASSPLVGLGLSTGELFF. Full variable domain (remainder filled in from reference TRBV18 and TRBJ2-2): NAGVMQNPRHLVRRRGQEARLRCSPMKGHSHVYWYRQLPEEGLKFMVYLQKENIIDESGMPKERFSAEFPKEGPSILRIQQVVRGDSAAYFCASSPLVGLGLSTGELFFGEGSRLTVL.